This TCR beta chain was captured in a study of Graves' ophthalmopathy and Graves' hyperthyroidism. V was pared by 2 bases and J by 4 bases, with 1 base of the junction left unmatched. The CDR3 contains 14 residues. The germline gives CDR1 ENHRY, CDR2 SYGVKD. This clonotype appeared many times. Scientists amplified the TCR beta CDR3 regions from RNA transcripts. The first round was an RT-PCR with HTBI primers, and the second round was a multiplex PCR. TCRdb passed the multiplex PCR reads through MiXCR, listing each CDR3 protein once. In the table there are approximately 640,000 distinct CDR3 sequences, approximately 39% of which are singletons.

This chain joins TRBV10-3 and TRBJ2-7; 11 nucleotides align to TRBD1. Sample: peripheral blood. The clonotype comes from an adult man with Graves' ophthalmopathy. The CDR3 DNA reads as TGTGCCATCAGTGAGGGGGACAGGGGGTACGAGCAGTACTTC. This translates into CAISEGDRGYEQYF.